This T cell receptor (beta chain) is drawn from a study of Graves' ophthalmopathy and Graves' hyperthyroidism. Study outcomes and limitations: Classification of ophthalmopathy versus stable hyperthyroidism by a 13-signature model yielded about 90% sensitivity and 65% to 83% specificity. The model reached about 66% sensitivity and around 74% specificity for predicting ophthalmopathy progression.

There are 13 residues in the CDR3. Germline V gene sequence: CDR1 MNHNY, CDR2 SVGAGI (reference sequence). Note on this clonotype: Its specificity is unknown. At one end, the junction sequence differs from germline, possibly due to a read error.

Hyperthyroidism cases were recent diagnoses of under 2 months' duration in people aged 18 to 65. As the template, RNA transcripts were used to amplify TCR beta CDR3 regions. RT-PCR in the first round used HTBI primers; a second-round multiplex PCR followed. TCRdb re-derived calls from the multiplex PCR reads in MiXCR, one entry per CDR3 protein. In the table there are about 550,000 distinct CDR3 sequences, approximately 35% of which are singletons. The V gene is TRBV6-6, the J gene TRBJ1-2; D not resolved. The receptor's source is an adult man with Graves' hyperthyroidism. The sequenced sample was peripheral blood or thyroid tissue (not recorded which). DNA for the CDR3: TGTGCCAGCAGGGACTCAAGGACCTATGGCTGCACCTTC. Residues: CASRDSRTYGCTF.